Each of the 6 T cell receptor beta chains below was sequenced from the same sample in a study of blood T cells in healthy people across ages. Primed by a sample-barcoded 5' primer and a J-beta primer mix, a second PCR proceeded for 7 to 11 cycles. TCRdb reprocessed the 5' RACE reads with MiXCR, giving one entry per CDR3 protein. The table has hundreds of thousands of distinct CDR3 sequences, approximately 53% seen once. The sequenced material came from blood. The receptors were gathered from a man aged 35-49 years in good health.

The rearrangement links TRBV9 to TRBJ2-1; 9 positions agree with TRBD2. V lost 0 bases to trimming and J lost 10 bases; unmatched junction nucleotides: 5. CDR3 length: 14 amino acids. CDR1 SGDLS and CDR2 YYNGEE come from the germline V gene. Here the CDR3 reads CASSVGPSGGEQFF. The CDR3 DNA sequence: TGTGCCAGCAGCGTAGGACCCAGCGGGGGGGAGCAGTTCTTC.

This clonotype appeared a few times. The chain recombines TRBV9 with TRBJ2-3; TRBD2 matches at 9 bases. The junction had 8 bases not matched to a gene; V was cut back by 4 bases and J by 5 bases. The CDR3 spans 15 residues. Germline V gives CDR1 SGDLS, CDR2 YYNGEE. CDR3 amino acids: CASSLTGLALDTQYF. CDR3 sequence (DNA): TGTGCCAGCAGCCTAACGGGACTAGCTTTAGATACGCAGTATTTT.

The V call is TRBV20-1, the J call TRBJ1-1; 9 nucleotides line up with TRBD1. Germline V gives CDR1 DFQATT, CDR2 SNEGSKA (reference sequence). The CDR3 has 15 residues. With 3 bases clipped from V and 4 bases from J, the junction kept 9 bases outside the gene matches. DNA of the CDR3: TGCAGTGCTAGCCCGGGACAGGGCTCGGGCACTGAAGCTTTCTTT. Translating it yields CSASPGQGSGTEAFF.

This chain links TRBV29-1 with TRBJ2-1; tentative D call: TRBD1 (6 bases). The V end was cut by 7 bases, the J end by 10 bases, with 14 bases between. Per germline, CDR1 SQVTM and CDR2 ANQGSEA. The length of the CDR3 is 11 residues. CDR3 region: CSGETGLEQFF. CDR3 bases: TGCAGCGGCGAAACAGGGCTAGAGCAGTTCTTC.

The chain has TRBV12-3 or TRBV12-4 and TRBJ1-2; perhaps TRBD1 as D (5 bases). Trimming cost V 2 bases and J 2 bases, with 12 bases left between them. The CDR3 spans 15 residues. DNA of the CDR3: TGTGCCAGCAGTTTAAGAGCAGGGTCCAACTATGGCTACACCTTC. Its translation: CASSLRAGSNYGYTF.

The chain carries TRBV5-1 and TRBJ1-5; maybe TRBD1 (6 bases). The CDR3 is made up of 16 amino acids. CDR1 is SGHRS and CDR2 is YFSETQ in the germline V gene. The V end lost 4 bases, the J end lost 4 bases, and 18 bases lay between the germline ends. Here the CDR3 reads CASSPWGGASNQPQHF. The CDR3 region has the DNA TGCGCCAGCAGCCCCTGGGGGGGGGCATCTAATCAGCCCCAGCATTTT.